This T cell receptor (beta chain) was recorded in a study of cytomegalovirus exposure and HLA in healthy donors. Study-level findings and limits: An analysis was carried out at a later point. It showed that HLA-associated TCR beta chains were more clonally expanded than equally common non-associated chains. Immune exposure information comprised only CMV serostatus. Sequences of the TCR beta chain were said to predict the HLA-A and HLA-B alleles of most subjects accurately.

Primers included in the PCR were 60 Vbeta and 13 Jbeta primers. TCRdb keeps only in-frame clones here, not all; method: immunoSEQ multiplex PCR. The top ten hold less than 3% of the sample, which has about 50,000 clones, more than 60% seen once. This clone was recorded a few times. The antigen is not known. Germline CDR1 and CDR2: MDHEN and SYDVKM. The CDR3 is 13 residues long. V was cut by 6 bases and J by 7 bases, with 16 bases left in between. Sequenced material: PBMCs. This chain uses TRBV28 with TRBJ2-7, with no clear D. The receptor was derived from a woman aged 40 to 49 in good health and CMV-seropositive. The CDR3 region is CASSRLVVSEQYF. DNA for the CDR3: TGTGCCAGCAGCCGACTCGTCGTTTCGGAGCAGTACTTC.